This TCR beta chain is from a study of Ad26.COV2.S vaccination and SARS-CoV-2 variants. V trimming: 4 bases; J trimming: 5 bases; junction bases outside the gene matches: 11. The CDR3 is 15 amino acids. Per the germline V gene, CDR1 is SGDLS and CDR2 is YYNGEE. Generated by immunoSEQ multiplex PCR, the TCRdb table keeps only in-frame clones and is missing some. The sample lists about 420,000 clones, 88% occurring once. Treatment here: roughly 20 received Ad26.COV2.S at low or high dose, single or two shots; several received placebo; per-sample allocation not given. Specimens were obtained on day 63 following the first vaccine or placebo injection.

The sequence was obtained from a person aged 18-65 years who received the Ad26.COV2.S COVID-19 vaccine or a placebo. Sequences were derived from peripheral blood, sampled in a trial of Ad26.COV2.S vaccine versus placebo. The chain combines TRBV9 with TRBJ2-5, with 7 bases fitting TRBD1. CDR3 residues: CASSSRGQSWETQYF. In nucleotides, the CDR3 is TGTGCCAGCAGCTCCAGGGGACAGTCGTGGGAGACCCAGTACTTC.